Reported below is one T cell receptor beta chain. Its antigen is as yet unknown. This record belongs to a study of cytomegalovirus exposure and HLA in healthy donors. Libraries were prepared by immunoSEQ multiplex PCR; TCRdb keeps only in-frame clonotypes and omits some of them. The data contain around 250,000 clones, less than 95% of them seen just once; the ten biggest clones take up under 4%. CDR1 and CDR2 from the germline V gene are MGHDK and SYGVNS. V lost 3 bases and J lost 4, with 12 bases in between. The CDR3 totals 14 residues. Study conclusions and caveats: Overall, approximately 180 TCR beta chains were annotated as cytomegalovirus-associated.

V is TRBV25-1 and J is TRBJ1-2, with D uncertain. The TCR sequence derives from a woman between 25 and 40 years old in good health and CMV-seronegative. The sequenced sample was PBMCs. The CDR3 nucleotides are TGTGCCAGCAGTGAGGGTTCCGGGGTCTATGGCTACACCTTC. Translated, it gives CASSEGSGVYGYTF.